This TCR beta chain was recovered during a study of graft-versus-host responses after intestinal transplantation. Sequencing was performed with immunoSEQ multiplex PCR; in TCRdb, only in-frame clones are kept and a portion is missing. The sample lists more than 75,000 clones, approximately 90% occurring once. On this clone itself: Antigen: not known.

The germline CDR1 and CDR2 sequences are SGHRS and YFSETQ. This CDR3 comprises 15 residues. V was clipped by 4 bases and J by 7 bases, with 20 bases between them. Sequenced material: unstimulated CD4+ T cells sorted from spleen or lymph node cells, taken before transplant. This TCR was recovered from a human donor who was the organ donor for an intestinal transplant. The rearrangement joins TRBV5-1 to TRBJ2-5; D gene unclear. For the CDR3, the DNA is TGCGCCAGCAGCCCTTCGACCGGAGCTTCTAGGACCCAGTACTTC. Protein: CASSPSTGASRTQYF.